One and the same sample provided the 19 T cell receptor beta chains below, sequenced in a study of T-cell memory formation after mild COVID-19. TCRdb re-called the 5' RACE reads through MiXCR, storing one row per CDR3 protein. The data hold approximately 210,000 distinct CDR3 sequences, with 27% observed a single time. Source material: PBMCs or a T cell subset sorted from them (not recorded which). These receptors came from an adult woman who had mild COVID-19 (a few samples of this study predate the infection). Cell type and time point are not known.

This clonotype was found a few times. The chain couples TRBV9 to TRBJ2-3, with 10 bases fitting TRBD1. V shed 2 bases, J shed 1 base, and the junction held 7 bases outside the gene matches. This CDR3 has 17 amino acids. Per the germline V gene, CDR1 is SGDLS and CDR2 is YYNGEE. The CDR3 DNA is TGTGCCAGCAGCGTCCTTGCCGGGACAGGGGGCACAGATACGCAGTATTTT. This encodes CASSVLAGTGGTDTQYF.

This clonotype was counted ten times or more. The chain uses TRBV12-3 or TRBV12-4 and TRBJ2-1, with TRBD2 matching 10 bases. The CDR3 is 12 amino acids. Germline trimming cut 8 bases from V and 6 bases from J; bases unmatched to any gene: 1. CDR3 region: CASSSGGNEQFF. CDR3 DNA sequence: TGTGCCAGCTCTAGCGGGGGCAATGAGCAGTTCTTC.

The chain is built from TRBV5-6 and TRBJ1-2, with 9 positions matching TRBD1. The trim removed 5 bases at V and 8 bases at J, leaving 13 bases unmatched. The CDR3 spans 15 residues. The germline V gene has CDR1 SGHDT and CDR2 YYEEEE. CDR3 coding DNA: TGTGCCAGCAGACAAGCCGGGACAGGGAACCTAGGCTACACCTTC. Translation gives CASRQAGTGNLGYTF.

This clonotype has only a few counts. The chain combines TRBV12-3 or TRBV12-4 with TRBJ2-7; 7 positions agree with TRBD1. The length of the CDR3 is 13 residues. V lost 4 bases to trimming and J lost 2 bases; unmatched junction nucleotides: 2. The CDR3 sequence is CASSWDRTYEQYF. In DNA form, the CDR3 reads TGTGCCAGCAGTTGGGACAGAACCTACGAGCAGTACTTC.

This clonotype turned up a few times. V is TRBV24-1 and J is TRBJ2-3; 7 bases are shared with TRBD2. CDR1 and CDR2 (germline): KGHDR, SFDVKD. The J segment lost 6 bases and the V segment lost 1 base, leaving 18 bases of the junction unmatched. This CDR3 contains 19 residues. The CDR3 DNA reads TGTGCCACCAGTGATTTTGGCCAGCGGGGACGGGGGGAGGCGGATACGCAGTATTTT. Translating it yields CATSDFGQRGRGEADTQYF.

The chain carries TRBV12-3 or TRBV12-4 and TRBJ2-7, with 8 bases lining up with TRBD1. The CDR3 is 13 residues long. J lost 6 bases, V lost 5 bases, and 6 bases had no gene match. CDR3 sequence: CASSRTGLTEQYF. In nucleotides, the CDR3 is TGTGCCAGCAGTCGGACAGGGTTGACCGAGCAGTACTTC.

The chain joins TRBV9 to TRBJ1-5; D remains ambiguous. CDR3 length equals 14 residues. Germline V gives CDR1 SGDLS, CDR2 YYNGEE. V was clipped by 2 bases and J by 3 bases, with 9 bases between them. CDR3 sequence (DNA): TGTGCCAGCAGCGTGGCAGGCAACAATCAGCCCCAGCATTTT. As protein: CASSVAGNNQPQHF.

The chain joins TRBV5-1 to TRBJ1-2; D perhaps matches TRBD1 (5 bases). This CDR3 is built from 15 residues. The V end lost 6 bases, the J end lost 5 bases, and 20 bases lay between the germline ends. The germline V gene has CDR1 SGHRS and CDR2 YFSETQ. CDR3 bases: TGCGCCAGCACCCCCCTCACGGGGGGAGGATATGGCTACACCTTC. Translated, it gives CASTPLTGGGYGYTF.

The CDR3 DNA is TGTGCCAGCACGGGAGGGGGGAGACCCGGGGAGCTGTTTTTT. Translation: CASTGGGRPGELFF. The gene calls are TRBV6-2 or TRBV6-3 and TRBJ2-2; 8 bases fit TRBD2. The CDR3 is made up of 14 amino acids. V shed 7 bases, J shed 6 bases, and the junction held 7 bases outside the gene matches. Germline V CDR1 and CDR2: MNHEY, SVGEGT.

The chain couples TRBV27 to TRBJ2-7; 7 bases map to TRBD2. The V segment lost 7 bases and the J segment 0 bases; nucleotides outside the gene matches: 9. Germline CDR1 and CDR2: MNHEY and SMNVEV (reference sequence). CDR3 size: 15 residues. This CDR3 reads CASKTISGTSYEQYF. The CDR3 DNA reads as TGTGCCAGCAAAACTATAAGCGGGACCTCCTACGAGCAGTACTTC.

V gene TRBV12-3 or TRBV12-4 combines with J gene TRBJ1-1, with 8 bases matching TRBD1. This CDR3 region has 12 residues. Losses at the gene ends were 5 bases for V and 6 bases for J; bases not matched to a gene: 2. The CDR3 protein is CASSPGQAEAFF. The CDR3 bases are TGTGCCAGCAGTCCGGGACAGGCTGAAGCTTTCTTT.

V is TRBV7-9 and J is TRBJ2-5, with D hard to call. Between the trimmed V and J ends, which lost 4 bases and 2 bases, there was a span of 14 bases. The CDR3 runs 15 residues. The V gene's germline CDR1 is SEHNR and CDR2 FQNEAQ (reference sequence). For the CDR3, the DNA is TGTGCCAGCAGCTCAAATTTAAGGCTACAAGAGACCCAGTACTTC. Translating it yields CASSSNLRLQETQYF.

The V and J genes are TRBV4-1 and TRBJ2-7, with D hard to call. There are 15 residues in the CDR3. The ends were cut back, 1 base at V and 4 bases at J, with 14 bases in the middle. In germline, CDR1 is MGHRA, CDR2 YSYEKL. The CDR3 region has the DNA TGCGCCAGCAGCCAAGGAACTGGTGGTGGTTACGAGCAGTACTTC. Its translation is CASSQGTGGGYEQYF.

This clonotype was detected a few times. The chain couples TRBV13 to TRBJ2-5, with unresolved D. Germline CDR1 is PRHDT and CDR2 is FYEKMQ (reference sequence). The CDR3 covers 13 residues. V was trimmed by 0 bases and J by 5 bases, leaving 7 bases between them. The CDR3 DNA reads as TGTGCCAGCAGCTTAGGGAAAGCGGAGACCCAGTACTTC. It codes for CASSLGKAETQYF.

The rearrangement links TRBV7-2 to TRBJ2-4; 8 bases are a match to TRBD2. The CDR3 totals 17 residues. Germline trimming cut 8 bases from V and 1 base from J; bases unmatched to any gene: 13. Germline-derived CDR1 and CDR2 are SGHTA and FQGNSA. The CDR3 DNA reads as TGTGCCAGCTCCCCGGGGGGGGGTTACCTCGCCAAAAACATTCAGTACTTC. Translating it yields CASSPGGGYLAKNIQYF. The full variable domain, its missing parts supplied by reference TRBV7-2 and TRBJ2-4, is GAGVSQSPSNKVTEKGKDVELRCDPISGHTALYWYRQSLGQGLEFLIYFQGNSAPDKSGLPSDRFSAERTGGSVSTLTIQRTQQEDSAVYLCASSPGGGYLAKNIQYFGAGTRLSVL.

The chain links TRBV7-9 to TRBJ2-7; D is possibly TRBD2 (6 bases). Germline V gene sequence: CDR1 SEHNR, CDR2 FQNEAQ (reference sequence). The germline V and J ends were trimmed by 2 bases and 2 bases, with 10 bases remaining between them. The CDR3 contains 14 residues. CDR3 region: CASSLSGGPYEQYF. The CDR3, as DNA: TGTGCCAGCAGCTTATCCGGGGGTCCCTACGAGCAGTACTTC.

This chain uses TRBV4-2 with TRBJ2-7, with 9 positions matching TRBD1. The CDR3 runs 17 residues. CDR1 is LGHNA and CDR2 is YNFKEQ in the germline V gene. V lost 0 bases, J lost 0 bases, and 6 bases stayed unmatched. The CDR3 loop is CASSQDVQGAGSYEQYF. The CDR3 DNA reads TGTGCCAGCAGCCAAGATGTACAGGGGGCGGGCTCCTACGAGCAGTACTTC.

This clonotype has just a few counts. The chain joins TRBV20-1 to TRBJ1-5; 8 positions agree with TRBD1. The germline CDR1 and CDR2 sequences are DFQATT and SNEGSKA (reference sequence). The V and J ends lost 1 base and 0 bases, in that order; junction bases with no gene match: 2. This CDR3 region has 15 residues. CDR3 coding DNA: TGCAGTGCTAGAGGACAGGGGACTAGCAATCAGCCCCAGCATTTT. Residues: CSARGQGTSNQPQHF.

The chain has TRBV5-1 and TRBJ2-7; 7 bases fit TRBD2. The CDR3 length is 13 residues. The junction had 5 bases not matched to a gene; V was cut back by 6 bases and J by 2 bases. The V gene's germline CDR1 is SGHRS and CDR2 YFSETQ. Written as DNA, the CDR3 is TGCGCCAGCACGGAGGGAGGGGCCTACGAGCAGTACTTC. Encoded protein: CASTEGGAYEQYF.